Listed here is a single TCR beta chain. The target antigen is unknown. Clones were sequenced by immunoSEQ multiplex PCR, and TCRdb holds only the in-frame ones, with some missing. The sample shows approximately 160,000 clones, roughly nine tenths of them seen only once. This entry is derived from a study of cytomegalovirus exposure and HLA in healthy donors. The 120-subject validation cohort, separate from the approximately 660-subject first cohort, included the donors. J gave up 6 bases and V 1 base, and 18 bases lay outside the gene matches. CDR3 length equals 21 residues. Germline CDR1 reads MGHRA; CDR2 reads YSYEKL. Notes on the study in general: First-cohort TCR clusters were later found to tend to co-occur in the approximately 120 validation repertoires. The authors enumerated under 200 TCR beta chains as linked to cytomegalovirus. Confirmation in vitro established that a few CMV-associated chains were specific for CMV antigens.

Sequencing was done on a sample of PBMCs. The origin of this receptor is a woman between 18 and 30 years old in good health and CMV-seropositive. The chain uses TRBV4-1 and TRBJ2-1; 13 nucleotides match TRBD2. CDR3 amino acids: CASSQALRLAGGRGTFNEQFF. The CDR3 DNA is TGCGCCAGCAGCCAAGCTTTGAGACTAGCGGGGGGCCGGGGTACGTTCAATGAGCAGTTCTTC.